This is a list of T cell receptor beta chains from one sample in a study of blood T cell repertoires in COVID-19. Repertoires were generated with immunoSEQ multiplex PCR, while TCRdb's copy carries only in-frame clones and drops some. The repertoire includes more than 200,000 clones, 65% to 90% of them detected once, and roughly 4.2% sits in the top ten. The sequenced sample consisted of peripheral blood. The receptor set was obtained from a man in his forties or fifties with acute or convalescent COVID-19. Both conserved end residues are part of each CDR3.

TRBJ1-2 TRBV5-1 CASSLGPGRYGYTF
TRBJ1-1 TRBV6-5 CASRARGYEAFF
TRBJ1-2 TRBV7-6 CATSPGQGSLYGYTF
TRBJ1-4 TRBV6-1 CASSEAGTVSEKLFF
TRBJ1-5 TRBV5-6 CASSRQGSSVGNQPQHF
TRBJ1-5 TRBV9 CASGQGTSQPQHF
TRBJ1-1 TRBV30 CAWSAQGVGGEAFF
TRBJ2-7 TRBV6-5 CASSYSVHFANYEQYF
TRBJ1-1 TRBV5-1 CASSLVGGVQNTEAFF
TRBJ1-5 TRBV14 CASSARDQPQHF
TRBJ1-6 TRBV6-6 CASSRSGSPLHF
TRBJ1-1 TRBV3-1/TRBV3-2 CASSRQGVRPNTEAFF
TRBJ2-4 TRBV4-1 CASKERGGQVDNIQYF
TRBJ2-2 TRBV6-6 CASSYSRQDTGELFF
TRBJ1-5 TRBV11-2 CASSRDRREEPQHF
TRBJ1-2 TRBV15 CATYQGVGGGYTF